The 17 T cell receptor beta chains below were found in one sample sequenced in a study of neurological immune-mediated disorders. TCRdb reanalysed the 5' RACE reads using MiXCR and keeps one entry per CDR3 protein. The sample includes tens of thousands of distinct CDR3 sequences, roughly 2.5% of them seen just once. The specimen was PBMCs. The receptors come from a woman aged 50 to 65 with multiple sclerosis.

The sample holds many counts of this clonotype. The gene calls are TRBV6-5 and TRBJ1-1; D is uncertain. Germline V gene sequence: CDR1 MNHEY, CDR2 SVGAGI. The CDR3 contains 18 residues. V was pared by 2 bases and J by 1 base, with 20 bases between. Here the CDR3 reads CASSYLTNFGRRNTEAFF. CDR3 bases: TGTGCCAGCAGTTACCTTACGAATTTCGGTCGGAGGAACACTGAAGCTTTCTTT.

This clonotype was found once. The chain is built from TRBV7-2 and TRBJ2-7; D unresolved. The V end was cut by 1 base, the J end by 7 bases, with 11 bases between. This CDR3 is built from 13 residues. From germline, CDR1 is SGHTA and CDR2 FQGNSA. CDR3 region: CASSLVGGSEQYF. The CDR3 nucleotides are TGTGCCAGCAGCTTAGTAGGCGGTTCAGAGCAGTACTTC.

The chain employs TRBV30 and TRBJ1-3, with D perhaps TRBD1 (6 bases). The germline V gene encodes CDR1 GTSNPN and CDR2 SVGIG (reference sequence). V lost 2 bases and J 0 bases, leaving 8 bases between the germline ends. The CDR3 loop spans 14 amino acids. The CDR3 DNA reads as TGTGCCTGGAGTCTCAGGGGCTCTGGAAACACCATATATTTT. It yields the protein CAWSLRGSGNTIYF.

This clonotype was detected ten times or more. V usage is TRBV20-1 and J usage is TRBJ2-7; 13 bases are shared with TRBD2. The ends lost 6 bases at V and 2 bases at J; junction bases unmatched: 4. The CDR3 contains 14 residues. Germline loops: CDR1 DFQATT, CDR2 SNEGSKA (reference sequence). Here the CDR3 DNA reads TGCAGTGCAGGACTAGCGGGGGCCCCCTACGAGCAGTACTTC. Translated, it gives CSAGLAGAPYEQYF.

This clonotype has only a few counts. The rearrangement uses TRBV2 and TRBJ2-3, with TRBD2 identical over 14 bases. Germline assignment: CDR1 SNHLY and CDR2 FYNNEI. V shed 5 bases and J 1 base; nucleotides not matched to a gene: 8. This CDR3 contains 18 residues. In DNA, the CDR3 is TGTGCCAGCAGTTCCGGGACTAGCGGGAGAGGTGGCACAGATACGCAGTATTTT. Protein sequence: CASSSGTSGRGGTDTQYF.

This clonotype was picked up many times. The chain couples TRBV18 to TRBJ2-7; TRBD1 matches 10 bases. V was clipped by 2 bases and J by 9 bases; unmatched bases: 7. This CDR3 has 14 residues. Germline lookup yields CDR1 KGHSH and CDR2 LQKENI. The CDR3 here is CASSPGQGGLGQYF. The DNA of the CDR3 is TGTGCCAGCTCACCAGGACAGGGGGGATTGGGGCAGTACTTC.

To note about this clonotype: This CDR3 fails to terminate in the conserved phenylalanine or tryptophan, so it likely reflects a read error. V is TRBV12-3 or TRBV12-4 and J is TRBJ1-2; D might be TRBD1 (6 bases). The CDR3 runs to 13 residues. V was clipped by 3 bases and J by 4 bases, with 9 bases between them. The CDR3 DNA is TGTGCCAGCAGTTTGACAGGAGGCTATGGCTACACCTGC. Translation gives CASSLTGGYGYTC.

This clonotype was detected ten times or more. The chain uses TRBV10-3 and TRBJ2-7; the match to TRBD1 covers 8 bases. From germline, CDR1 is ENHRY and CDR2 SYGVKD. The CDR3 has 12 residues. V lost 6 bases to trimming and J lost 2 bases; unmatched junction nucleotides: 0. The CDR3 DNA reads TGTGCCATCAGACAGGGGGCCTACGAGCAGTACTTC. This translates into CAIRQGAYEQYF.

This clonotype has a count of ten or more. The chain carries TRBV4-1 and TRBJ2-1; D tentatively fits TRBD1 or TRBD2 (5 bases each). This CDR3 region has 12 residues. Germline values: CDR1 MGHRA, CDR2 YSYEKL. Trimming cost V 5 bases and J 9 bases, with 11 bases left between them. The chain's CDR3 is CASSELDSEQFF. In nucleotides, the CDR3 is TGCGCCAGCAGCGAACTAGACAGTGAGCAGTTCTTC.

This clonotype was seen many times. The J gene is TRBJ1-1, the V gene TRBV10-3; D not certain. Trimming removed 0 bases at V and 3 bases at J, with 11 bases between. CDR1 ENHRY and CDR2 SYGVKD come from the germline V gene. CDR3 length equals 15 residues. CDR3 nucleotides: TGTGCCATCAGTGAGTCCCCTCACAGTTACACTGAAGCTTTCTTT. Translated, it gives CAISESPHSYTEAFF.

This clonotype has a count of ten or more. The chain couples TRBV5-5 to TRBJ2-7; unclear D gene. V lost 3 bases and J 2 bases, leaving 12 bases between the germline ends. This CDR3 is 14 amino acids long. Looked up from germline, CDR1 is SGHKS and CDR2 is YYEKEE (reference sequence). CDR3 loop: CASSWGTATYEQYF. As DNA, the CDR3 is TGTGCCAGCAGCTGGGGAACTGCTACCTACGAGCAGTACTTC.

The table lists this clonotype with many counts. J is TRBJ1-2 and V is TRBV29-1, with 9 nucleotides matching TRBD1. The germline V gene has CDR1 SQVTM and CDR2 ANQGSEA. Trimming cost V 5 bases and J 8 bases; bases outside gene matches: 12. This CDR3 region has 14 residues. CDR3 sequence: CSVFGTGGRGGYTF. DNA of the CDR3: TGCAGCGTTTTTGGAACAGGGGGCAGAGGCGGCTACACCTTC.

This clonotype was recorded many times. The gene calls are TRBV29-1 and TRBJ2-2; maybe TRBD1 (5 bases). V lost 4 bases, J lost 6 bases, and 18 bases lay in between. There are 15 residues in the CDR3. The germline gives CDR1 SQVTM, CDR2 ANQGSEA. This CDR3 reads CSVAGSRVEAGELFF. DNA of the CDR3: TGCAGCGTTGCTGGGTCCAGGGTAGAGGCCGGGGAGCTGTTTTTT.

This clonotype is labeled as medium-sized. The rearrangement uses TRBV5-5 and TRBJ1-1, with D uncertain. There are 16 residues in the CDR3. Trimming shortened V by 4 bases and J by 1 base, and 17 bases separated the two germline ends. The germline gives CDR1 SGHKS, CDR2 YYEKEE (reference sequence). The CDR3 DNA follows: TGTGCCAGCAGCCCCAGCCCATTCACGAGGAACACTGAAGCTTTCTTT. This encodes CASSPSPFTRNTEAFF.

In this sample, this clonotype turned up many times. One junction end does not reproduce the germline sequence, and a read error may be involved. The chain joins TRBV20-1 to TRBJ2-1; 9 nucleotides line up with TRBD2. CDR3 length: 15 amino acids. Per germline, CDR1 DFQATT and CDR2 SNEGSKA (reference sequence). This CDR3 reads CSARGIAGAYSEQFF. CDR3 sequence (DNA): TGCAGTGCTAGAGGTATAGCGGGAGCCTACAGTGAGCAGTTCTTC.

This clonotype has at least ten counts. This chain joins TRBV5-1 and TRBJ2-3, with D possibly called TRBD1 or TRBD2 (7 bases each). The CDR3 has 16 amino acids. V was shortened by 0 bases and J by 4 bases, with 15 bases between the two germline ends. CDR1 is SGHRS and CDR2 is YFSETQ in the germline V gene. CDR3 sequence: CASSLGQGGVSDTQYF. The CDR3 bases are TGCGCCAGCAGCTTGGGACAGGGAGGGGTATCAGATACGCAGTATTTT.

This clonotype was observed at least ten times. The chain has TRBV7-8 and TRBJ1-2; TRBD1 is a possible D gene (6 bases). The CDR3 has 17 amino acids. V lost 2 bases and J 0 bases, leaving 16 bases between the germline ends. CDR1 and CDR2 from the germline V gene are SGHVS and FQNEAQ. CDR3 protein: CASSLIWGRVANYGYTF. The CDR3 DNA follows: TGTGCCAGCAGCTTAATCTGGGGGCGAGTCGCTAACTATGGCTACACCTTC.